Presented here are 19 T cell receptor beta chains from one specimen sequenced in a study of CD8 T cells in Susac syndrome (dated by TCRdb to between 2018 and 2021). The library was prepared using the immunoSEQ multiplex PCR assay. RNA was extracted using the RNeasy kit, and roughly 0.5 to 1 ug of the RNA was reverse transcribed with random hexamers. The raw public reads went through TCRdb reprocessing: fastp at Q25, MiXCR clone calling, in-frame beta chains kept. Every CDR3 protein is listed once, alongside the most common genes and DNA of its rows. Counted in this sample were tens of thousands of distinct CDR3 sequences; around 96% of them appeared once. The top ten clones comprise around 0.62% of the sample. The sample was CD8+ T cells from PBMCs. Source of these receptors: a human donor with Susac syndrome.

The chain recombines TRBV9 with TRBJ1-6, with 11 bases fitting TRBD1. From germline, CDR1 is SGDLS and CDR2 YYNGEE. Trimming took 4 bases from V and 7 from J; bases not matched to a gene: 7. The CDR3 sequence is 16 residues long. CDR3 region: CASSSRTGGDNSPLHF. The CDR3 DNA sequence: TGTGCCAGCAGCTCCCGGACAGGGGGCGACAATTCACCCCTCCACTTT.

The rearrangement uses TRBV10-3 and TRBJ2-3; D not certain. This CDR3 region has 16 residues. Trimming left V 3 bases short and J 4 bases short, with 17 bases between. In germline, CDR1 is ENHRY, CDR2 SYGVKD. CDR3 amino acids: CAISDSDSYKADTQYF. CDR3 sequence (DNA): TGTGCCATCAGTGATTCCGACTCCTATAAGGCAGATACGCAGTATTTT.

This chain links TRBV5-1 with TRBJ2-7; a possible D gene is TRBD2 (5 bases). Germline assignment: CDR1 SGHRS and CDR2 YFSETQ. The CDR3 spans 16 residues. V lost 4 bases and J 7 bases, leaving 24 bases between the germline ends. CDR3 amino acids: CASSPNNPMAGGEQYF. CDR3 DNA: TGCGCCAGCAGCCCGAACAACCCAATGGCGGGCGGGGAGCAGTACTTC.

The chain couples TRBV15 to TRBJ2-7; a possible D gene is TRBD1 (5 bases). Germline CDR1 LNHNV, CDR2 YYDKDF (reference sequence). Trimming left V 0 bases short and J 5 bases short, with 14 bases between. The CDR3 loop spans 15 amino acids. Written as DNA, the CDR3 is TGTGCCACCAGCAGAGATCGGGCAGGGAACGACGAGCAGTACTTC. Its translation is CATSRDRAGNDEQYF.

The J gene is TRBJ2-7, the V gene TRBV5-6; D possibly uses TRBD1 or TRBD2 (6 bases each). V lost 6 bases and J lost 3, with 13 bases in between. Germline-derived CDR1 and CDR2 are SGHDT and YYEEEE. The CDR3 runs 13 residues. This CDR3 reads CASTYGGSYEQYF. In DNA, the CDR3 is TGTGCCAGCACATACGGGGGCAGCTACGAGCAGTACTTC.

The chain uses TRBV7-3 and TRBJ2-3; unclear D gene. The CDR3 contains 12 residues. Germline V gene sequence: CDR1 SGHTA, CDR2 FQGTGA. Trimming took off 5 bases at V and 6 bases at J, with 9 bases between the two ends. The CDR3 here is CASSVSRDTQYF. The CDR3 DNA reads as TGTGCCAGCAGCGTGTCCCGGGATACGCAGTATTTT.

In DNA form, the CDR3 reads TGTGCCATACTCCGGGAGACGGAGACCCAGTACTTC. Residues: CAILRETETQYF. This chain joins TRBV2 and TRBJ2-5; TRBD2 might be the D (6 bases). The CDR3 is made up of 12 amino acids. Trimming shortened V by 10 bases and J by 5 bases, and 14 bases separated the two germline ends. CDR1 is SNHLY and CDR2 is FYNNEI in the germline V gene.

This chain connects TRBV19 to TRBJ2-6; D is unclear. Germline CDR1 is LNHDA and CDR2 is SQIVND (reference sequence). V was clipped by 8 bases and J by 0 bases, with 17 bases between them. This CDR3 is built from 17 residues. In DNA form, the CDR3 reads TGTGCCAGTGAGTTAGGCCTCCGTGCCTCTGGGGCCAACGTCCTGACTTTC. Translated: CASELGLRASGANVLTF.

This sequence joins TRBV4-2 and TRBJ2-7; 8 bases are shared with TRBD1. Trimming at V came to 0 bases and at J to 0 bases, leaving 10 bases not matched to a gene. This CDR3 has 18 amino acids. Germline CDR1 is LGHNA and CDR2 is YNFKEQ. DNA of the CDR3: TGTGCCAGCAGCCAAGAAAGCCCAGGACAGGGATACTCCTACGAGCAGTACTTC. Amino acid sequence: CASSQESPGQGYSYEQYF.

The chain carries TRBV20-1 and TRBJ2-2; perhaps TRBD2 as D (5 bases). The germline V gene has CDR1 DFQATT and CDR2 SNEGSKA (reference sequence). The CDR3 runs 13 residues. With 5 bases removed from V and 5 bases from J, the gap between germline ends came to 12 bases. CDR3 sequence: CSAPPPGTGELFF. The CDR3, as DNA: TGCAGTGCTCCTCCACCGGGAACCGGGGAGCTGTTTTTT.

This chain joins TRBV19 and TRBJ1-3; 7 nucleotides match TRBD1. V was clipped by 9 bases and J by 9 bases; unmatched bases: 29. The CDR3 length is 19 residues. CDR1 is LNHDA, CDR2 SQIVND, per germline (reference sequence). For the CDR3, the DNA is TGTGCCAGCTCTCAAGGGGGCGCCGGGACAGCGGGGCGGTCGGGCACCATATATTTT. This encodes CASSQGGAGTAGRSGTIYF.

CDR3 loop: CASSQETGEGQETQYF. The DNA of the CDR3 is TGTGCCAGCAGCCAGGAGACAGGGGAGGGTCAAGAGACCCAGTACTTC. The chain joins TRBV3-1 to TRBJ2-5; tentatively, D is TRBD1 (8 bases). Trimming took 3 bases from V and 2 from J, leaving 16 bases between them. The CDR3 sequence is 16 residues long. Germline lookup yields CDR1 LGHDT and CDR2 YNNKEL (reference sequence).

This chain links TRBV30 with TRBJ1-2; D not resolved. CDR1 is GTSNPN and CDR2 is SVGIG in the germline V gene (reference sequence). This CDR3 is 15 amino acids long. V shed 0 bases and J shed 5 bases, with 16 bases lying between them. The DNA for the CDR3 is TGTGCCTGGAGTGTTGGGCCGGGGAAAGGGTATGGCTACACCTTC. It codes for CAWSVGPGKGYGYTF.

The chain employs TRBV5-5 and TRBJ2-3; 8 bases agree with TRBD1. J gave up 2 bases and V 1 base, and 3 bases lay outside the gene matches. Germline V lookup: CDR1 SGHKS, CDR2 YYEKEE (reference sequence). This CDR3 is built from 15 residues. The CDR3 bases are TGTGCCAGCAGCTTGAGCAGGGGGCCCACAGATACGCAGTATTTT. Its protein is CASSLSRGPTDTQYF.

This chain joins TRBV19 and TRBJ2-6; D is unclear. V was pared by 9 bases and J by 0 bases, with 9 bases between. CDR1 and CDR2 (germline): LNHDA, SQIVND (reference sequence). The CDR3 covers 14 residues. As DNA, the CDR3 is TGTGCCAGCCTCAAGAGCTCTGGGGCCAACGTCCTGACTTTC. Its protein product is CASLKSSGANVLTF.

CDR3 sequence reads: CASSPDLDTQYF. The CDR3 region has the DNA TGTGCCAGCTCACCAGACTTGGATACGCAGTATTTT. The chain is built from TRBV18 and TRBJ2-3; D is unclear. Trimming took 2 bases from V and 6 from J, leaving 6 bases between them. Per germline, CDR1 KGHSH and CDR2 LQKENI. CDR3 length: 12 residues.

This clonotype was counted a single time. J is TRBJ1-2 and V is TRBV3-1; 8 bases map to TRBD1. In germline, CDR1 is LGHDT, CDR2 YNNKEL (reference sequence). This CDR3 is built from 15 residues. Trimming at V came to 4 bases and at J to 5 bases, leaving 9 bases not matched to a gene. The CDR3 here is CASSPTPGTGYGYTF. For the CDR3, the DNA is TGTGCCAGCAGCCCGACACCCGGGACAGGTTATGGCTACACCTTC.

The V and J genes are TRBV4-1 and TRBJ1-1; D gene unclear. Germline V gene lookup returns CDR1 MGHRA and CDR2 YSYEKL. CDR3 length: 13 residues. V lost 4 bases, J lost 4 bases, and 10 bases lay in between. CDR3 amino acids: CASSLGIRTEAFF. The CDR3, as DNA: TGCGCCAGCAGCCTAGGGATTCGCACTGAAGCTTTCTTT.

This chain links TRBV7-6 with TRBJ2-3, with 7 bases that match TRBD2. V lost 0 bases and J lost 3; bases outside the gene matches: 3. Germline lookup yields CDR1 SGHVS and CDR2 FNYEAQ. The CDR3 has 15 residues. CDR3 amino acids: CASSLADGGTDTQYF. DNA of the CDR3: TGTGCCAGCAGCTTAGCCGACGGGGGGACAGATACGCAGTATTTT.